This TCR beta chain stems from a study of shared clonotypes between healthy human individuals. The study, taken as a whole, reports: Of the naive CD4 clonotypes, around 5.2% were shared across four donors. What naive subsets generally showed was a larger estimated richness than memory subsets showed.

V was trimmed by 7 bases and J by 2 bases, leaving 15 bases between them. This CDR3 has 15 residues. Germline V gene data show CDR1 as LNHDA and CDR2 as SQIVND (reference sequence). Across several immunoSEQ plates, the genomic DNA of each subset was split evenly. Measured with immunoSEQ multiplex PCR; TCRdb has only the in-frame clones, and not every one. This sample carries some 2.1 million clones, just under 95% of them seen once, and the ten largest clones take 0.9% to 1.4%. CD8 cells regarded as naive lacked CD45RO, were positively chosen for CCR7, and omitted terminally differentiated effector memory CD45RA+ cells. The donors were adults (healthy and HIV-negative) with no recent acute infections or vaccinations. A note on this clone: Its cognate antigen is unknown.

The sample comprised naive CD8+ T cells sorted from blood. The source of this sequence is a young man in good health. V gene TRBV19 combines with J gene TRBJ1-5; no clear D gene. In DNA, the CDR3 is TGTGCCAGTACTGACCCACGCAAGGGCAATCAGCCCCAGCATTTT. It codes for CASTDPRKGNQPQHF. The whole variable domain, remainder taken from reference TRBV19 and TRBJ1-5, is DGGITQSPKYLFRKEGQNVTLSCEQNLNHDAMYWYRQDPGQGLRLIYYSQIVNDFQKGDIAEGYSVSREKKESFPLTVTSAQKNPTAFYLCASTDPRKGNQPQHFGDGTRLSIL.